These 3 T cell receptor beta chains originate from one sample sequenced in a study of T cell responses to AZD1222 COVID-19 vaccine. Libraries were prepared by immunoSEQ multiplex PCR; TCRdb keeps only in-frame clonotypes and omits some of them. The sample has more than 140,000 clones; about nine tenths are singletons. Sequences were derived from peripheral blood, sampled on day 0 of MenACWY control vaccination. Every receptor here comes from an adult in good health.

The V gene is TRBV3-1 (or the pseudogene TRBV3-2), the J gene TRBJ2-2; no clear D gene. The CDR3 has 12 amino acids. V was trimmed by 1 base and J by 8 bases, leaving 5 bases between them. Germline V lookup: CDR1 LGHDT, CDR2 YNNKEL (reference sequence). The CDR3, as DNA: TGTGCCAGCAGCCAAGTCGGGGGGGAGCTGTTTTTT. It is translated as CASSQVGGELFF.

This clone was picked up one time. This chain joins TRBV28 and TRBJ1-5, with 7 positions matching TRBD1. The CDR3 covers 15 residues. V shed 6 bases, J shed 2 bases, and the junction held 7 bases outside the gene matches. Germline loops: CDR1 MDHEN, CDR2 SYDVKM. CDR3 sequence (DNA): TGTGCCAGCAGCTGGGGACAGAGAGGCAATCAGCCCCAGCATTTT. This gives the protein CASSWGQRGNQPQHF.

V is TRBV9 and J is TRBJ1-3; D is unclear. Between the trimmed V and J ends, which lost 3 bases and 0 bases, there was a span of 10 bases. Germline V gene lookup returns CDR1 SGDLS and CDR2 YYNGEE. This CDR3 is built from 15 residues. Here the CDR3 reads CASSGRHTSGNTIYF. DNA for the CDR3: TGTGCCAGCAGCGGGCGACATACCTCTGGAAACACCATATATTTT.